The next 19 T cell receptor beta chains were all read from a single sample in a study of OX40 agonist ivuxolimab in advanced cancers. The method was immunoSEQ multiplex PCR; TCRdb's version includes in-frame clones alone and lacks a portion of them. The table lists over 150,000 clones, under 95% of them singletons. The starting material was CD4+ or CD8+ T cells sorted from blood, obtained in a trial of the OX40 agonist ivuxolimab. These receptors were obtained from an adult with an advanced solid tumor such as melanoma, head and neck, liver or kidney cancer.

V is TRBV6-5 and J is TRBJ1-2, with 9 nucleotides matching TRBD1. V was pared by 0 bases and J by 4 bases, with 6 bases of the junction left unmatched. The CDR3 consists of 16 residues. Germline CDR1 MNHEY, CDR2 SVGAGI. For the CDR3, the DNA is TGTGCCAGCAGTTACTCGTGGGACAGGGATGGCTATGGCTACACCTTC. Translation: CASSYSWDRDGYGYTF.

The rearrangement uses TRBV7-3 and TRBJ2-7; D possibly corresponds to TRBD1 (6 bases). In germline, CDR1 is SGHTA, CDR2 FQGTGA. Trimming shortened V by 5 bases and J by 6 bases, and 14 bases separated the two germline ends. The CDR3 has 13 amino acids. The CDR3 is CASSTISGVEQYF. CDR3 coding DNA: TGTGCCAGCAGCACCATATCAGGGGTCGAGCAGTACTTC.

The chain uses TRBV4-2 and TRBJ2-2; 10 bases align to TRBD1. V dropped 5 bases and J dropped 5; count of bases not matched to a gene: 8. Looked up from germline, CDR1 is LGHNA and CDR2 is YNFKEQ. The length of the CDR3 is 16 residues. The CDR3 region has the DNA TGTGCCAGCAGCGACAGGAGGACAGGGGGGACCGGGGAGCTGTTTTTT. Protein: CASSDRRTGGTGELFF.

The gene calls are TRBV6-6 and TRBJ1-1, with D uncertain. Germline V gene data show CDR1 as MNHNY and CDR2 as SVGAGI (reference sequence). This CDR3 is built from 14 residues. V was clipped by 7 bases and J by 3 bases, with 15 bases between them. CDR3 DNA sequence: TGTGCCAGCAATTCCGTGGGGATGCACACTGAAGCTTTCTTT. It yields the protein CASNSVGMHTEAFF.

The chain is built from TRBV5-4 and TRBJ1-1; D gene unclear. In germline, CDR1 is SGHNT, CDR2 YYREEE (reference sequence). The CDR3 has 13 residues. Trimming pared 3 bases from V and 8 bases from J, leaving 14 bases between. The CDR3, as DNA: TGTGCCAGCAGCTACGACAATTATCGGGAAGCTTTCTTT. The encoded protein is CASSYDNYREAFF.

This clone showed up just once. The chain carries TRBV6-6 and TRBJ2-7, with 8 nucleotides matching TRBD2. V lost 7 bases, J lost 4 bases, and 6 bases stayed unmatched. This CDR3 has 13 amino acids. Germline V gene sequence: CDR1 MNHNY, CDR2 SVGAGI (reference sequence). CDR3 protein: CASKREGGYEQYF. The CDR3 nucleotides are TGTGCCAGCAAACGGGAGGGTGGATACGAGCAGTACTTC.

The chain has TRBV7-9 and TRBJ2-7; 8 bases align to TRBD2. This CDR3 comprises 15 residues. Trimming removed 2 bases from V and 2 bases from J; junction bases left unmatched: 5. The germline CDR1 and CDR2 sequences are SEHNR and FQNEAQ (reference sequence). DNA of the CDR3: TGTGCCAGCAGCTTATTGAGCGGGGGTCCCTACGAGCAGTACTTC. This codes for CASSLLSGGPYEQYF. The whole variable domain, filled in from reference TRBV7-9 and TRBJ2-7, reads DTGVSQNPRHKITKRGQNVTFRCDPISEHNRLYWYRQTLGQGPEFLTYFQNEAQLEKSRLLSDRFSAERPKGSFSTLEIQRTEQGDSAMYLCASSLLSGGPYEQYFGPGTRLTVT.

Concerning this clone itself: Other DNA sequences in the same sample also yield this CDR3. V usage is TRBV11-2 and J usage is TRBJ2-7, with D perhaps matching TRBD1 or TRBD2 (5 bases each). The CDR3 contains 15 residues. The germline V and J ends were trimmed by 0 bases and 3 bases, with 12 bases remaining between them. Per the germline V gene, CDR1 is SGHAT and CDR2 is FQNNGV. The CDR3 spells CASSLDRGDYYEQYF. CDR3 bases: TGTGCCAGCAGCTTAGATCGAGGGGATTACTACGAGCAGTACTTC.

This rearrangement joins TRBV28 to TRBJ2-7, with 10 bases matching TRBD1. The ends lost 6 bases at V and 3 bases at J; junction bases unmatched: 8. CDR1 is MDHEN and CDR2 is SYDVKM in the germline V gene. The CDR3 totals 15 residues. The CDR3 region is CASRSTGGLNYEQYF. The DNA for the CDR3 is TGTGCCAGCAGGTCGACAGGGGGCCTGAACTACGAGCAGTACTTC.

This sequence joins TRBV6-5 and TRBJ1-5; D is unclear. This CDR3 is built from 14 residues. Germline V lookup: CDR1 MNHEY, CDR2 SVGAGI. With 6 bases removed from V and 1 base from J, the gap between germline ends came to 10 bases. CDR3: CASSRLSSNQPQHF. The CDR3 nucleotides read TGTGCCAGCAGCCGCCTTTCGAGCAATCAGCCCCAGCATTTT.

The chain is built from TRBV5-4 and TRBJ1-2; D gene unclear. Germline V gives CDR1 SGHNT, CDR2 YYREEE (reference sequence). This CDR3 region has 13 residues. Trimming removed 0 bases from V and 5 bases from J, with 8 bases in between. This CDR3 is CASSLDGDYGYTF. CDR3 DNA sequence: TGTGCCAGCAGCTTGGATGGGGATTATGGCTACACCTTC.

This CDR3 reads CASSWDRGYGYTF. Here the CDR3 DNA reads TGTGCCAGCAGCTGGGACAGGGGCTATGGCTACACCTTC. The chain combines TRBV5-6 with TRBJ1-2; 10 bases match TRBD1. The CDR3 is made up of 13 amino acids. Trimming removed 3 bases from V and 4 bases from J; junction bases left unmatched: 0. Germline V gene data show CDR1 as SGHDT and CDR2 as YYEEEE.

The chain recombines TRBV11-2 with TRBJ2-7; perhaps TRBD2 as D (5 bases). The CDR3 loop spans 14 amino acids. The V end was cut by 2 bases, the J end by 0 bases, with 8 bases between. The V gene's germline CDR1 is SGHAT and CDR2 FQNNGV. The CDR3 DNA is TGTGCCAGCAGCTTAATGGGGAGCTCCTACGAGCAGTACTTC. As protein: CASSLMGSSYEQYF.

The chain joins TRBV4-1 to TRBJ2-3, with no clear D. CDR3 size: 14 residues. The germline V gene encodes CDR1 MGHRA and CDR2 YSYEKL. V gave up 0 bases and J gave up 0 bases, with 4 bases separating them. CDR3 amino acids: CASSQETSTDTQYF. The CDR3 DNA sequence: TGCGCCAGCAGCCAAGAGACTAGCACAGATACGCAGTATTTT.

Details on this clone: Distinct nucleotide sequences in the sample also encode this CDR3. The V and J genes are TRBV11-2 and TRBJ2-7; D is possibly TRBD2 (7 bases). Germline V gene data show CDR1 as SGHAT and CDR2 as FQNNGV. Trimming removed 0 bases from V and 3 bases from J, with 12 bases in between. The CDR3 is 15 residues long. The CDR3 reads CASSLDRGDYYEQYF. The CDR3 region has the DNA TGTGCCAGCAGCTTAGATAGGGGGGACTACTACGAGCAGTACTTC.

The rearrangement uses TRBV4-3 and TRBJ2-5; D remains unclear. The CDR3 contains 15 residues. V lost 5 bases to trimming and J lost 1 base, with 14 bases between them. Germline V gene sequence: CDR1 LGHNA, CDR2 YSLEER. CDR3 nucleotide sequence: TGCGCCAGCAGCTCGGTCGGGCAAGGCCAAGAGACCCAGTACTTC. This translates into CASSSVGQGQETQYF.

This clone has a single count. The chain has TRBV28 and TRBJ1-2; TRBD1 is a possible D gene (6 bases). Deletions cut 2 bases from V and 8 bases from J, with 15 bases between. The germline CDR1 and CDR2 sequences are MDHEN and SYDVKM. CDR3 size: 14 residues. CDR3 DNA: TGTGCCAGCAGTTTAAGGGGGGGTGCTGGAGGCTACACCTTC. Its protein is CASSLRGGAGGYTF.

The table lists this clone with a few counts. The rearrangement uses TRBV11-2 and TRBJ2-2; 10 nucleotides line up with TRBD1. Germline CDR1 reads SGHAT; CDR2 reads FQNNGV. The junction had 10 bases not matched to a gene; V was cut back by 5 bases and J by 7 bases. The CDR3 length is 16 residues. CDR3 in amino acids: CASSLAGQGFVGELFF. The CDR3 nucleotides are TGTGCCAGCAGCCTCGCGGGACAGGGGTTCGTCGGGGAGCTGTTTTTT.

This clone was observed once. V gene TRBV5-4 combines with J gene TRBJ1-1; 10 bases fit TRBD1. The CDR3 covers 16 residues. V lost 4 bases, J lost 1 base, and 7 bases stayed unmatched. Germline V gene lookup returns CDR1 SGHNT and CDR2 YYREEE (reference sequence). CDR3 sequence (DNA): TGTGCCAGCAGCCCGGGACAGGGGTTTACGAACACTGAAGCTTTCTTT. Translating it yields CASSPGQGFTNTEAFF.